This TCR beta chain was identified in a study of blood T cell repertoires in COVID-19. Background on the study: Whether acute or convalescent, the COVID-19 samples came from the United States, Italy and Spain. T cells, B-cell-depleted T cells, or PBMCs supplied cDNA or gDNA.

Per the authors' pipeline: Amplification of reference gene primers was used by the study to estimate nucleated cell counts. The protocol was immunoSEQ multiplex PCR, while the TCRdb copy is restricted to in-frame clones and leaves out a portion. V, J and clone size were drawn from that table, and D and trimming were deduced from the DNA. The sample includes about 160,000 clones, about 80% of them seen just once. Germline trimming cut 6 bases from V and 8 bases from J; bases unmatched to any gene: 7. Per germline, CDR1 WNHNN and CDR2 SYGVQD (reference sequence). The CDR3 consists of 13 residues. The sequenced sample was peripheral blood. V and J are TRBV10-1 and TRBJ1-2; the match to TRBD1 covers 9 bases. The sequence was collected from an elderly woman with acute or convalescent COVID-19. The CDR3 DNA follows: TGCGCCAGCAGCCGGGACAGGGTGGGAGGCTACACCTTC. This gives the protein CASSRDRVGGYTF.